This T cell receptor beta chain came from a study of T cells in Graves' hyperthyroidism and ophthalmopathy (dated by TCRdb to 2018 to 2020). Some background on the complete study: Peripheral blood was collected at initial diagnosis, before any treatment. To identify distinguishing TCR V-J signatures, a discovery cohort of 100 patients was used, comprising fewer than 45 with Graves' ophthalmopathy and around 60 with stable Graves' hyperthyroidism. Whether ophthalmopathy could be predicted prospectively was tested in an independent validation cohort made up of fewer than 20 hyperthyroidism patients plus 17 patients who later progressed to ophthalmopathy. For training and testing, the 80 to 100 patients in the discovery cohort were randomly divided in a 7:3 ratio. In more than five Graves' hyperthyroidism patients, the study also compared T-cell repertoires from thyroid tissue with T-cell repertoires from blood. Following sampling, methimazole starting at 30 mg daily was given to hyperthyroidism patients, and high-dose intravenous methylprednisolone was given to ophthalmopathy patients. The paper reports TCR Vbeta CDR3 sequencing of roughly 140 peripheral blood samples: approximately 41 ophthalmopathy, roughly 74 hyperthyroidism and approximately 17 progressor patients.

This clonotype was picked up a small number of times. Its antigen target is currently unknown. Base qualities are not at hand, and no much larger clone is one base apart. The TCR beta CDR3 regions were amplified from RNA transcripts. A first-round RT-PCR of the TCR CDR3 used the HTBI primer set with the Qiagen OneStep RT-PCR kit. A second multiplex PCR round built the libraries, followed by size selection and purification. The libraries were sequenced on an Illumina HiSeq2000 using paired-end 100 bp reads. In the paper's pipeline: SOAPnuke was used to process the raw data, removing reads that contained adapters or uncalled bases, had a mean Phred below 15, or lacked an exact match to the constant primer or identifier. COPE v1.2.5 was used to merge high-quality paired reads, and clonotypes were defined as unique nucleotide sequences. Clonotypes were aligned to IMGT TRBV, TRBD and TRBJ reference segments using MiTCR v1.1. The analysis included only V-J combinations with a frequency above 0.0001, which together covered more than 98% of the repertoires. A TCS score was defined as the ratio between F50 (clonal expansion) and ExV (chaos), using BLOSUM62-based TCRdist between CDR3 peptides within each V-J. Welch's t-statistics and random forest reduced 514 V-J features to roughly 13, which were used in a naive Bayes classifier (R e1071). The similarity between thyroid and blood repertoires was quantified using the Morisita-Horn index. The public reads were reanalyzed by TCRdb: fastp trimming at Q25, MiXCR alignment, in-frame beta chains only. A single entry per CDR3 protein holds the most common genes and DNA from its merged rows. The V and J calls reflect TCRdb's pipeline rather than the authors' work. The sample includes hundreds of thousands of distinct CDR3 sequences, with about a third observed a single time. Around 32% of the sample rests with the top ten.

Stable Graves' hyperthyroidism was defined as the absence of progression to ophthalmopathy over 18 months of follow-up. The hyperthyroidism patients were between 18 and 65 years old and newly diagnosed, with a disease duration of less than 2 months. Patients with uncontrolled infections, other autoimmune diseases, pregnancy or lactation were excluded. Diagnoses relied on clinical symptoms, serum thyroxine and TRAb, thyroid ultrasound and orbital computed tomography. PBMCs were separated from under 11 ml of fresh peripheral blood using Ficoll-Paque density gradient centrifugation. Trizol reagent was used to extract total RNA, and RNA quality was then checked on an Agilent 2100 Bioanalyzer. Results the study describes overall, beyond this receptor: In validation, the model predicted progression to ophthalmopathy a median of roughly six months before onset, with roughly 71% sensitivity and roughly 77% specificity. Sample size was not statistically predetermined, and blinding of investigators to group allocation was not performed. Most expanded thyroid clonotypes (frequency above 0.001) were also detected in blood, suggesting blood repertoires may reflect thyroid immune responses. Ophthalmopathy was separated from stable hyperthyroidism by a 13 V-J signature model, with about 86% sensitivity and roughly 81% specificity obtained in cross-validation and 80%/75% obtained in testing.

V sheds 4 bases and J sheds 1 base, leaving 17 bases between their ends. The CDR3 contains 16 residues, cysteine and phenylalanine counted. The retained sequence is limited to the CDR3, 48 bases, with the frame set at the first base. The germline V gene encodes CDR1 SGDLS and CDR2 YYNGEE. The sequenced sample consisted of blood. This clonotype was obtained from a woman between 40 and 55 years old with Graves' hyperthyroidism. The chain is encoded by TRBV9 joined to TRBJ1-2; a tentative D call is TRBD1 (6 bases match). The encoded CDR3 is CASSQGVTGDNYGYTF. DNA sequence: TGTGCCAGCAGCCAAGGAGTGACAGGTGATAACTATGGCTACACCTTC.